Below, 23 T cell receptor beta chains from the same sample are listed, as sequenced in a study of blood T cell repertoires in COVID-19. Assay used: immunoSEQ multiplex PCR; TCRdb lists only in-frame clones, some missing. The profile covers 150,000 to 200,000 clones, with about 80% appearing a single time and around 20% taken by the ten largest. Sequencing was performed on peripheral blood. All receptors derive from an elderly woman with acute or convalescent COVID-19.

The V call is TRBV27, the J call TRBJ2-2, with D possibly being TRBD2 (5 bases). V was clipped by 6 bases and J by 0 bases, with 8 bases between them. This CDR3 comprises 14 residues. Germline loops: CDR1 MNHEY, CDR2 SMNVEV (reference sequence). The CDR3 region has the DNA TGTGCCAGCAGGGAGGCCGCGAACACCGGGGAGCTGTTTTTT. As protein: CASREAANTGELFF.

The CDR3 sequence is CASSLERGTGELFF. CDR3 bases: TGTGCCAGCAGCTTAGAACGGGGGACCGGGGAGCTGTTTTTT. V usage is TRBV11-3 and J usage is TRBJ2-2, with D possibly matching TRBD2 (6 bases). V lost 0 bases to trimming and J lost 5 bases, with 7 bases between them. The germline gives CDR1 SGHNT, CDR2 YENEEA. The CDR3 contains 14 residues.

The V and J genes are TRBV20-1 and TRBJ1-4; D is possibly TRBD1 (5 bases). Per germline, CDR1 DFQATT and CDR2 SNEGSKA (reference sequence). Trimming stripped 6 bases from V and 15 bases from J, with 8 bases between. This CDR3 region has 8 residues. For the CDR3, the DNA is TGCAGTGCCGGGGGAGTGTTTTTT. It encodes CSAGGVFF.

This chain joins TRBV6-1 and TRBJ1-4; tentative D call: TRBD1 (6 bases). Trimming took 3 bases from V and 8 from J, leaving 7 bases between them. Germline V gene data show CDR1 as MNHNS and CDR2 as SASEGT. The CDR3 runs to 12 residues. The CDR3 DNA is TGTGCCAGCAGTGACACAGGGGAAAAACTGTTTTTT. Encoded protein: CASSDTGEKLFF.

This sequence joins TRBV12-5 and TRBJ2-2, with 7 positions matching TRBD2. Germline CDR1 reads LGHNT; CDR2 reads FRNRAP. This CDR3 contains 16 residues. V was pared by 7 bases and J by 3 bases, with 11 bases of the junction left unmatched. The CDR3 is CASAVRGLRDTGELFF. The CDR3 DNA reads as TGTGCTAGTGCCGTTAGGGGACTACGGGACACCGGGGAGCTGTTTTTT.

The genes are TRBV6-6 and TRBJ1-6, with TRBD1 matching over 10 bases. This CDR3 has 13 residues. The V gene's germline CDR1 is MNHNY and CDR2 SVGAGI (reference sequence). The V gene end was trimmed by 10 bases and the J gene end by 9 bases; junction bases not matched to a gene: 6. This CDR3 reads CATVTGGFSPLHF. Written as DNA, the CDR3 is TGTGCCACCGTGACAGGGGGCTTTTCACCCCTCCACTTT.

This chain uses TRBV10-2 with TRBJ2-7, with 8 bases identical to TRBD1. The germline V gene has CDR1 WSHSY and CDR2 SAAADI. After removal of 6 bases from V and 4 bases from J, the junction contained 5 bases not matched to a gene. CDR3 length: 13 amino acids. The CDR3 protein is CASSGTGQYEQYF. The CDR3 nucleotides read TGCGCCAGCAGCGGGACAGGTCAATACGAGCAGTACTTC.

This clone appeared once. This chain connects TRBV24-1 to TRBJ2-7; a possible D gene is TRBD1 (6 bases). Germline CDR1 is KGHDR and CDR2 is SFDVKD. With 3 bases removed from V and 7 bases from J, the gap between germline ends came to 9 bases. The CDR3 extends over 12 amino acids. The CDR3 region has the DNA TGTGCCACCAGTGATACAGGGAAAGAGCAGTACTTC. Translation: CATSDTGKEQYF.

The chain combines TRBV5-4 with TRBJ1-2; weak D call: TRBD1 (6 bases). Germline values: CDR1 SGHNT, CDR2 YYREEE (reference sequence). V was clipped by 4 bases and J by 2 bases, with 12 bases between them. This CDR3 has 14 residues. The CDR3 DNA sequence: TGTGCCAGCAGCCTCCGGACAGAGAACTATGGCTACACCTTC. As protein: CASSLRTENYGYTF.

The sample holds a few counts of this clone. This sequence joins TRBV2 and TRBJ1-2; 9 positions match TRBD1. Germline CDR1 reads SNHLY; CDR2 reads FYNNEI. The J segment lost 8 bases and the V segment lost 0 bases, leaving 4 bases of the junction unmatched. This CDR3 is built from 14 residues. Here the CDR3 DNA reads TGTGCCAGCAGTGAAGCAAGGACAGGGGTCGGCTACACCTTC. Encoded protein: CASSEARTGVGYTF.

This chain connects TRBV10-2 to TRBJ1-5, with 7 bases aligning to TRBD1. This CDR3 has 14 residues. Trimming took 5 bases from V and 3 from J; bases not matched to a gene: 4. Germline V gene lookup returns CDR1 WSHSY and CDR2 SAAADI. The CDR3 protein is CASSRGGFNQPQHF. The CDR3 DNA reads TGCGCCAGCAGTCGAGGGGGCTTCAATCAGCCCCAGCATTTT.

This clone is a singleton in its sample. The chain is built from TRBV5-1 and TRBJ1-4; 7 positions agree with TRBD1. The V gene's germline CDR1 is SGHRS and CDR2 YFSETQ. CDR3 length: 15 amino acids. V lost 3 bases, J lost 5 bases, and 7 bases stayed unmatched. The CDR3 DNA reads as TGCGCCAGCAGCTCCACGGGACAGCCGAATGAAAAACTGTTTTTT. It translates to CASSSTGQPNEKLFF. The whole variable domain, remainder taken from reference TRBV5-1 and TRBJ1-4, is KAGVTQTPRYLIKTRGQQVTLSCSPISGHRSVSWYQQTPGQGLQFLFEYFSETQRNKGNFPGRFSGRQFSNSRSEMNVSTLELGDSALYLCASSSTGQPNEKLFFGSGTQLSVL.

This chain links TRBV18 with TRBJ2-1, with 7 bases aligning to TRBD2. V dropped 3 bases and J dropped 6; count of bases not matched to a gene: 5. The CDR3 totals 14 residues. Germline V gene data show CDR1 as KGHSH and CDR2 as LQKENI. The CDR3 DNA is TGTGCCAGCTCACCGGCGGGAGCCCCCAATGAGCAGTTCTTC. It is translated as CASSPAGAPNEQFF.

The genes are TRBV10-3 and TRBJ2-1; D is ambiguous. Germline CDR1 ENHRY, CDR2 SYGVKD. Trimming shortened V by 2 bases and J by 0 bases, and 8 bases separated the two germline ends. There are 15 residues in the CDR3. CDR3 amino acids: CAISEAGSSYNEQFF. The CDR3 DNA is TGTGCCATCAGTGAGGCAGGCAGCTCCTACAATGAGCAGTTCTTC.

The chain uses TRBV6-5 and TRBJ1-2, with 7 positions matching TRBD1. The CDR3 totals 12 residues. The germline V gene has CDR1 MNHEY and CDR2 SVGAGI. V gave up 3 bases and J gave up 8 bases; unmatched junction bases: 3. The CDR3: CASSYKGAGYTF. In nucleotides, the CDR3 is TGTGCCAGCAGTTATAAGGGGGCCGGCTACACCTTC.

The chain employs TRBV13 and TRBJ2-7; 8 bases map to TRBD2. Unmatched junction bases numbered 16, after V lost 5 bases and J lost 7 bases. The CDR3 consists of 16 residues. The germline gives CDR1 PRHDT, CDR2 FYEKMQ (reference sequence). In DNA, the CDR3 is TGTGCCAGCAGCCCAACTAGCGGCGGGCTTCTACGAGAGCAGTACTTC. This sequence encodes CASSPTSGGLLREQYF. The whole variable domain, filled in from reference TRBV13 and TRBJ2-7, reads AAGVIQSPRHLIKEKRETATLKCYPIPRHDTVYWYQQGPGQDPQFLISFYEKMQSDKGSIPDRFSAQQFSDYHSELNMSSLELGDSALYFCASSPTSGGLLREQYFGPGTRLTVT.

This chain connects TRBV7-2 to TRBJ2-7, with D possibly matching TRBD1 (6 bases). CDR1 is SGHTA, CDR2 FQGNSA, per germline. This CDR3 has 15 residues. The V and J ends lost 5 bases and 3 bases respectively, with 17 bases between them. The CDR3 DNA sequence: TGTGCCAGCAGCCAAACAGGGAGATCCCGCTACGAGCAGTACTTC. This gives the protein CASSQTGRSRYEQYF.

The chain couples TRBV5-6 to TRBJ1-1; 8 bases fit TRBD1. This CDR3 is built from 17 residues. CDR1 and CDR2 from the germline V gene are SGHDT and YYEEEE. Trimming at V came to 3 bases and at J to 10 bases, leaving 20 bases not matched to a gene. CDR3 DNA sequence: TGTGCCAGCAGCTCTATAAGGCGGGACAGGTCGCCTCGAGGAGCTTTCTTT. Translated, it gives CASSSIRRDRSPRGAFF.

The gene calls are TRBV3-1 (or the pseudogene TRBV3-2) and TRBJ2-1; 7 nucleotides align to TRBD1. Germline V gives CDR1 LGHDT, CDR2 YNNKEL (reference sequence). The junction had 14 bases not matched to a gene; V was cut back by 2 bases and J by 4 bases. The CDR3 length is 18 residues. CDR3 sequence: CASSQLRAGGSVYNEQFF. CDR3 coding DNA: TGTGCCAGCAGCCAACTCAGGGCAGGGGGATCCGTTTACAATGAGCAGTTCTTC.

The V and J genes are TRBV10-1 and TRBJ1-2; a weak D match, TRBD1 (5 bases). The CDR3 covers 13 residues. Trimming left V 6 bases short and J 0 bases short, with 8 bases between. Germline CDR1 is WNHNN and CDR2 is SYGVQD (reference sequence). In DNA form, the CDR3 reads TGCGCCAGCAGCCGACAGACTAACTATGGCTACACCTTC. It specifies CASSRQTNYGYTF.

This sequence joins TRBV19 and TRBJ2-2; TRBD1 is a possible D gene (5 bases). This CDR3 has 13 residues. V shed 1 base and J shed 13 bases, with 13 bases lying between them. CDR1 and CDR2 (germline): LNHDA, SQIVND (reference sequence). The CDR3 loop is CASSIASQGVLFF. As DNA, the CDR3 is TGTGCCAGTAGTATAGCGTCCCAGGGTGTGCTGTTTTTT. Variable domain in full (rest from reference TRBV19 and TRBJ2-2): DGGITQSPKYLFRKEGQNVTLSCEQNLNHDAMYWYRQDPGQGLRLIYYSQIVNDFQKGDIAEGYSVSREKKESFPLTVTSAQKNPTAFYLCASSIASQGVLFFGEGSRLTVL.

This clone came up a few times. The chain recombines TRBV28 with TRBJ1-2; 7 nucleotides match TRBD1. Germline CDR1 is MDHEN and CDR2 is SYDVKM. This CDR3 is 17 amino acids long. Germline trimming cut 1 base from V and 4 bases from J; bases unmatched to any gene: 12. The CDR3 bases are TGTGCCAGCAGTTTATCCCGCGGACAGGTTTGGGTCTATGGCTACACCTTC. Translation gives CASSLSRGQVWVYGYTF.

The V call is TRBV19, the J call TRBJ2-7; the D is unclear. The germline V and J ends were trimmed by 2 bases and 0 bases, with 8 bases remaining between them. CDR3 size: 14 residues. Germline values: CDR1 LNHDA, CDR2 SQIVND (reference sequence). The CDR3 here is CASSIQGDSYEQYF. The CDR3 DNA reads TGTGCCAGTAGTATACAAGGAGACTCCTACGAGCAGTACTTC.